This TCR beta chain was documented in a study of neurological immune-mediated disorders. Ten or more counts support this clonotype. TCRdb redid the calling of the 5' RACE reads with MiXCR, one entry per CDR3 protein. This sample has some 57,000 distinct CDR3 sequences, with around 3.5% found just once. The CDR3 consists of 14 residues. V dropped 5 bases and J dropped 4 bases, with 14 bases sitting between them. CDR1 and CDR2 from the germline V gene are DFQATT and SNEGSKA (reference sequence). This TCR derives from a man between 60 and 75 years old with multiple sclerosis. Sequencing input: PBMCs. The chain is built from TRBV20-1 and TRBJ2-2, with a weak D call TRBD2 (5 bases). The CDR3, as DNA: TGCAGTGCTGAAGGGAGAGGAGGCACCGGGGAGCTGTTTTTT. Translation: CSAEGRGGTGELFF.